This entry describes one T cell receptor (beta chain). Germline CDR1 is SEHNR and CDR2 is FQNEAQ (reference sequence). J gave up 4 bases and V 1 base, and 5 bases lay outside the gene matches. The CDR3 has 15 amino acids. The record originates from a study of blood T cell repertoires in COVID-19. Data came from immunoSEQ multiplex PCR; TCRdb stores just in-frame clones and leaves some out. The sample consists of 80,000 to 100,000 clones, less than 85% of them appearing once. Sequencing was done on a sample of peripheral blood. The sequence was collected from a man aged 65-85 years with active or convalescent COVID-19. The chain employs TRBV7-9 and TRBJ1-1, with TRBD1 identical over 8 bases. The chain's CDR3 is CASSLETGEGTEAFF. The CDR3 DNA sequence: TGTGCCAGCAGCTTAGAGACAGGGGAAGGCACTGAAGCTTTCTTT.